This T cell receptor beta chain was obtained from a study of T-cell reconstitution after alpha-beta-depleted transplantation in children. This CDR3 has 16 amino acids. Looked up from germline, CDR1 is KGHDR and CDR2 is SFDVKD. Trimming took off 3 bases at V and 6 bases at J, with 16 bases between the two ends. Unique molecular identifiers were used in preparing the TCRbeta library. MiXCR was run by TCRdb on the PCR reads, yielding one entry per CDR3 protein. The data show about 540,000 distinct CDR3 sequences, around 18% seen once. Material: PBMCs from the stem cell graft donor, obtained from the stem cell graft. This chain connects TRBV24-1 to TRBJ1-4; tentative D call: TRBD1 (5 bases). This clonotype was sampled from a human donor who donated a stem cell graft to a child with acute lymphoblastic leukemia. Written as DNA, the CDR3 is TGTGCCACCAGTGATGGGCAGGGCTACGGCTATGAAAAACTGTTTTTT. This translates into CATSDGQGYGYEKLFF.